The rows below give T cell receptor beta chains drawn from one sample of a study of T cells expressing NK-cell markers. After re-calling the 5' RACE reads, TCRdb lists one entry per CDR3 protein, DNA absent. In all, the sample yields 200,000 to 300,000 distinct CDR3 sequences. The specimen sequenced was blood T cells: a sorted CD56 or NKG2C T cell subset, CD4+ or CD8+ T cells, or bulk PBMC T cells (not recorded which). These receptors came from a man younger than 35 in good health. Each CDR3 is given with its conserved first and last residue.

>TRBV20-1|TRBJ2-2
CSARESSGKTGELFF
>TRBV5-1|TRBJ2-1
CASHKKDRVDNEQFF
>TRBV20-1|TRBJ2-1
CSAPGPGLGAYNEQFF
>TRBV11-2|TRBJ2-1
CASSQKGTHSRSSYNEQFF
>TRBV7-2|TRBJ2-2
CASSPDRVGELFF
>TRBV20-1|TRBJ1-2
CSAARTYGYTF
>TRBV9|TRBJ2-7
CASSPRGGTSGDLSGEQYF
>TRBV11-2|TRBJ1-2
CASTRGTRHGYTF
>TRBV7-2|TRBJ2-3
CASSLGLAGRKHTQYF
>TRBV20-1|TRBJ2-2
CSARVTGELFF
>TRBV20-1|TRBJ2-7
CSARKSGREEQYF
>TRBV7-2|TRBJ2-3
CASSLAMRVGGTQYF
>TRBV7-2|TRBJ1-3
CASSLTGGNSGNTIYF
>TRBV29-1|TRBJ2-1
CSVGFLAGYNEQFF
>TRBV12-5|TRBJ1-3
CASGLVVRDIVSSGNTIYF
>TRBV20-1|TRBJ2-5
CSARSIAGGRETQYF
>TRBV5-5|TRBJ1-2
CASSSSFGHKRSGYTF
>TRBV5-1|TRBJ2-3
CASSLDRIPTDTQYF
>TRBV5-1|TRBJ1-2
CASSLDLSYLYTF
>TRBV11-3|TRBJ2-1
CASSLDSARGEQFF
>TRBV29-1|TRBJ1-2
CSVPTTGGVEGYGYTF
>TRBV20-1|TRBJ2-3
CSAAGLAADTQYF
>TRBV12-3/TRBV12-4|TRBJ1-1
CASRVDGGYEAFF
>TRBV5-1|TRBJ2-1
CASSLDTSGGSNEQFF
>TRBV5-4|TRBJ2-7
CASSRTGLSSYEQYF
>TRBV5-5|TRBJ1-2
CASSQGPGTGIYGYTF
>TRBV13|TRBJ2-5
CASSSRPDPIETQYF
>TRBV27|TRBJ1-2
CASSPMSPDGYTF
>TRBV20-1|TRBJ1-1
CSAQRNTEAFF
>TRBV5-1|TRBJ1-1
CASSWTPGQQNTEAFF
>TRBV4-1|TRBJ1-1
CASSQDRGRSSANTEAFF
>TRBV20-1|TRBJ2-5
CSARGQRENQETQYF
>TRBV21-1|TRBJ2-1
CASSWGTAQSDNEQFF
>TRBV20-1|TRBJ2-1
CSASFRVGEQFF
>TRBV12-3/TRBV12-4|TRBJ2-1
CASRGGGLAEIPYNEQFF
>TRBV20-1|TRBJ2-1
CSRWSGGPYEQFF
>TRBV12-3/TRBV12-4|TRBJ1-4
CASSFGNTEKLFF
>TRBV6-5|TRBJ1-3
CASSDGSGNTIYF
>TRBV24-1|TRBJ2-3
CATSGTPDTQYF
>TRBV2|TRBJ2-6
CASTFNSGANVLTF
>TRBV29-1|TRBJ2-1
CSVPGNGYNEQFF
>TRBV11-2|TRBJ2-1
CASSPATLDLFSYNEQFF
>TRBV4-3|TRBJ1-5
CASSQDLFVGQPQHF
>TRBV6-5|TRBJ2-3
CASSSMGGSQYF
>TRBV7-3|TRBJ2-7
CASSPAGTPYEQYF
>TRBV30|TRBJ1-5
CAWRSPGLYDQPQHF
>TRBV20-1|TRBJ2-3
CSARGLVSTDTQYF
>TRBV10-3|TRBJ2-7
CAISERGTSGSYEQYF
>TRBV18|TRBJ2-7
CASSPGWDSTYEQYF
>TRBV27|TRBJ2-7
CASSPQDNEQYF
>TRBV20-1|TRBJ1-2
CSARRRGWGYTF
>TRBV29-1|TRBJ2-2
CSAGSRYTGELFF
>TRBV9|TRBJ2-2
CASSVAEHGELFF